The 17 T cell receptor beta chains presented below share a single source sample, sequenced in a study of preoperative IRX-2 immunotherapy in early breast cancer. Treatment here: preoperative locoregional IRX-2 cytokine immunotherapy. Profiling relied on immunoSEQ multiplex PCR, and the TCRdb table lists in-frame clones only, not all of them. The table lists some 2,000 clones, about 81% of them singletons. The sequenced sample was tumor tissue, obtained before IRX-2 immunotherapy. Source of these receptors: a human donor with breast cancer.

The rearrangement links TRBV11-3 to TRBJ2-1, with a possible D match to TRBD1 (5 bases). CDR1 and CDR2 (germline): SGHNT, YENEEA. Trimming shortened V by 3 bases and J by 5 bases, and 14 bases separated the two germline ends. The length of the CDR3 is 15 residues. The CDR3 DNA reads as TGTGCCAGCAGCTTGGGTACTCCAGGGCACAATGAGCAGTTCTTC. Translating gives CASSLGTPGHNEQFF. The variable domain in full, completed from reference TRBV11-3 and TRBJ2-1, reads EAGVVQSPRYKIIEKKQPVAFWCNPISGHNTLYWYLQNLGQGPELLIRYENEEAVDDSQLPKDRFSAERLKGVDSTLKIQPAELGDSAVYLCASSLGTPGHNEQFFGPGTRLTVL.

This clone has more than one count but fewer than ten. The rearrangement joins TRBV12-5 to TRBJ1-4; perhaps TRBD1 as D (5 bases). Per the germline V gene, CDR1 is LGHNT and CDR2 is FRNRAP. This CDR3 is 13 amino acids long. CDR3: CASNRQINEKLFF. CDR3 coding DNA: TGTGCCAGCAACAGACAGATAAATGAAAAACTGTTTTTT.

CDR3 region: CASSWELYSPSKDEQYF. The DNA of the CDR3 is TGTGCCAGCAGTTGGGAATTGTATAGCCCCTCGAAGGACGAGCAGTACTTC. The chain uses TRBV6-8 and TRBJ2-7, with D uncertain. Germline CDR1 and CDR2: MNHGY and SAAAGT. V gave up 4 bases and J gave up 5 bases, with 24 bases separating them. The CDR3 has 17 residues.

The DNA for the CDR3 is TGTGCCACGAGCGGGAGGGGGACAGATACGCAGTATTTT. This translates into CATSGRGTDTQYF. This chain links TRBV25-1 with TRBJ2-3; TRBD2 matches 10 bases. Per the germline V gene, CDR1 is MGHDK and CDR2 is SYGVNS. The CDR3 length is 13 residues. After removal of 10 bases from V and 3 bases from J, the junction contained 4 bases not matched to a gene.

The chain combines TRBV28 with TRBJ1-3, with unresolved D. Germline V gene data show CDR1 as MDHEN and CDR2 as SYDVKM. The CDR3 is 14 amino acids. V shed 3 bases and J shed 0 bases, with 6 bases lying between them. The CDR3 nucleotides are TGTGCCAGCAGTTTTGACAACTCTGGAAACACCATATATTTT. Amino acids: CASSFDNSGNTIYF. The variable domain in full, with the rest retrieved from reference TRBV28 and TRBJ1-3, is DVKVTQSSRYLVKRTGEKVFLECVQDMDHENMFWYRQDPGLGLRLIYFSYDVKMKEKGDIPEGYSVSREKKERFSLILESASTNQTSMYLCASSFDNSGNTIYFGEGSWLTVV.

By share of the sample, this clone is large. The rearrangement links TRBV30 to TRBJ1-1; D remains unclear. Trimming removed 2 bases from V and 3 bases from J, with 10 bases in between. The CDR3 covers 13 residues. CDR1 GTSNPN and CDR2 SVGIG come from the germline V gene (reference sequence). CDR3 residues: CAWSKDRYTEAFF. The CDR3 coding sequence is TGTGCCTGGAGTAAGGACCGGTACACTGAAGCTTTCTTT. The full variable domain, completed using reference TRBV30 and TRBJ1-1, is SQTIHQWPATLVQPVGSPLSLECTVEGTSNPNLYWYRQAAGRGLQLLFYSVGIGQISSEVPQNLSASRPQDRQFILSSKKLLLSDSGFYLCAWSKDRYTEAFFGQGTRLTVV.

The chain uses TRBV25-1 and TRBJ2-5; 8 bases agree with TRBD2. The ends lost 7 bases at V and 4 bases at J; junction bases unmatched: 8. Germline assignment: CDR1 MGHDK and CDR2 SYGVNS. This CDR3 has 14 amino acids. The CDR3 DNA sequence: TGTGCCAGCAAAAGGACTAGCCCGGGAGAGACCCAGTACTTC. Protein product: CASKRTSPGETQYF.

This rearrangement joins TRBV5-1 to TRBJ2-1, with 12 bases fitting TRBD2. The CDR3 contains 14 residues. CDR1 is SGHRS and CDR2 is YFSETQ in the germline V gene. With 6 bases clipped from V and 16 bases from J, the junction kept 14 bases outside the gene matches. This CDR3 is CASIRETSGRLIFF. CDR3 DNA sequence: TGCGCCAGCATTCGGGAGACTAGCGGGAGATTGATCTTCTTC.

The chain combines TRBV18 with TRBJ2-3; weak D call: TRBD1 (6 bases). V lost 2 bases and J 4 bases, leaving 10 bases between the germline ends. Germline CDR1 reads KGHSH; CDR2 reads LQKENI. This CDR3 comprises 14 residues. CDR3 nucleotide sequence: TGTGCCAGCTCACCAGTAACAGGGTCAGATACGCAGTATTTT. It translates to CASSPVTGSDTQYF.

V gene TRBV18 combines with J gene TRBJ2-5; 8 nucleotides match TRBD2. The CDR3 loop spans 16 amino acids. The V gene's germline CDR1 is KGHSH and CDR2 LQKENI. Losses at the gene ends were 3 bases for V and 1 base for J; bases not matched to a gene: 7. The CDR3 sequence is CASSPQLAGLQETQYF. CDR3 in DNA: TGTGCCAGCTCACCCCAATTAGCGGGGCTCCAAGAGACCCAGTACTTC.

This clone came up a few times. This chain uses TRBV5-1 with TRBJ1-3; D perhaps matches TRBD1 (6 bases). There are 16 residues in the CDR3. V shed 0 bases and J shed 0 bases, with 10 bases lying between them. Looked up from germline, CDR1 is SGHRS and CDR2 is YFSETQ. The CDR3 bases are TGCGCCAGCAGCTTGGGCCACAGGGACTCTGGAAACACCATATATTTT. This translates into CASSLGHRDSGNTIYF.

This chain uses TRBV15 with TRBJ2-1; D gene unclear. This CDR3 is built from 15 residues. Trimming removed 1 base at V and 6 bases at J, with 13 bases between. Germline V gene lookup returns CDR1 LNHNV and CDR2 YYDKDF (reference sequence). CDR3 sequence (DNA): TGTGCCACCAGCAGAGTTCAGGCTCGAGGCAATGAGCAGTTCTTC. Translation gives CATSRVQARGNEQFF.

The rearrangement uses TRBV6-8 and TRBJ2-7; D may correspond to TRBD1 or TRBD2 (5 bases each). Per germline, CDR1 MNHGY and CDR2 SAAAGT. This CDR3 comprises 16 residues. Trimming shortened V by 6 bases and J by 2 bases, and 20 bases separated the two germline ends. In nucleotides, the CDR3 is TGTGCCAGCAGATCAACCCGCCGGGACCGGGCCTACGAGCAGTACTTC. This sequence encodes CASRSTRRDRAYEQYF.

The genes are TRBV11-3 and TRBJ2-1, with 7 bases identical to TRBD2. The CDR3 length is 14 residues. The germline gives CDR1 SGHNT, CDR2 YENEEA. V was pared by 2 bases and J by 5 bases, with 3 bases of the junction left unmatched. The CDR3 bases are TGTGCCAGCAGCTTACGGGACTACAACAATGAGCAGTTCTTC. This encodes CASSLRDYNNEQFF.

The rearrangement joins TRBV19 to TRBJ1-1, with a weak D call TRBD1 (5 bases). The length of the CDR3 is 12 residues. The germline CDR1 and CDR2 sequences are LNHDA and SQIVND (reference sequence). The V and J ends lost 5 bases and 8 bases respectively, with 12 bases between them. In DNA, the CDR3 is TGTGCCAGTAGTCCCCGACAGTTAGAAGCTTTCTTT. As protein: CASSPRQLEAFF. Complete variable domain (other parts from reference TRBV19 and TRBJ1-1): DGGITQSPKYLFRKEGQNVTLSCEQNLNHDAMYWYRQDPGQGLRLIYYSQIVNDFQKGDIAEGYSVSREKKESFPLTVTSAQKNPTAFYLCASSPRQLEAFFGQGTRLTVV.

The V gene is TRBV11-3, the J gene TRBJ1-1, with 7 bases lining up with TRBD1. CDR3 length equals 14 residues. V was pared by 5 bases and J by 2 bases, with 5 bases of the junction left unmatched. Germline V gene data show CDR1 as SGHNT and CDR2 as YENEEA. CDR3 region: CASSPGTVNTEAFF. CDR3 nucleotides: TGTGCCAGCAGCCCCGGGACAGTTAACACTGAAGCTTTCTTT.

This chain links TRBV5-1 with TRBJ2-1, with 12 positions matching TRBD2. Germline values: CDR1 SGHRS, CDR2 YFSETQ. This CDR3 comprises 17 residues. Trimming removed 0 bases from V and 8 bases from J; junction bases left unmatched: 9. The CDR3 region has the DNA TGCGCCAGCAGCTTGGGCCCACTAGCGGGAGGTGTCGATGAGCAGTTCTTC. It yields the protein CASSLGPLAGGVDEQFF.